This T cell receptor (beta chain) was identified during a study of T cell responses to AZD1222 COVID-19 vaccine. Overall study results and limits: Targeting of unmutated variant regions was reportedly seen in nearly half of spike-specific TCRs. Donors were largely white British and mainly female; clonal diversity was possibly underestimated. Sampling that yielded the repertoires occurred only after the peak T cell response.

In regard to this clone: The antigen is unknown.

Measured with immunoSEQ multiplex PCR; TCRdb has only the in-frame clones, and not every one. This table holds approximately 100,000 clones, around nine tenths found once. The V gene lost 3 bases and the J gene lost 0 bases, with 12 bases spanning the gap. The CDR3 is 16 amino acids. Germline CDR1 reads SGHRS; CDR2 reads YFSETQ. The TCR comes from an adult in good health. The gene calls are TRBV5-1 and TRBJ2-2; weak D call: TRBD2 (6 bases). Source: peripheral blood, taken on day 0 of AZD1222 vaccination. The CDR3 region has the DNA TGCGCCAGCAGCTCCATGGGGAGGTCGAACACCGGGGAGCTGTTTTTT. Translated: CASSSMGRSNTGELFF. The entire variable domain, with the rest obtained from reference TRBV5-1 and TRBJ2-2, is as follows: KAGVTQTPRYLIKTRGQQVTLSCSPISGHRSVSWYQQTPGQGLQFLFEYFSETQRNKGNFPGRFSGRQFSNSRSEMNVSTLELGDSALYLCASSSMGRSNTGELFFGEGSRLTVL.